In this sample, the clone carrying this T cell receptor beta chain is large. Its cognate antigen is unknown. Amplification of TRBV12-4/TRBJ1-2 clonotypes used adaptor-ligated barcode primers. TCRdb re-analysed the multiplex PCR reads in MiXCR, keeping a single row per CDR3 protein. The table includes approximately 1,000 distinct CDR3 sequences, approximately 2.6% detected once. This CDR3 comprises 13 residues. The V gene lost 5 bases and the J gene lost 3 bases, with 10 bases spanning the gap. Study-wide points: Tumor Tregs overlapped most with tumor, then blood, naive CD4+ cells. In terms of TCR gene usage, tumor memory CD4+ T cells clustered together with blood and lymph node memory CD4+ cells, as well as with lymph node naive CD4+ cells. Under 2.1% of tumor Treg sequences matched blood Tregs or memory cells.

The sorted Tregs were CD4+CD25+CD127-/low cells. Sequencing input: Tregs sorted from blood. The chain uses TRBV12-3 or TRBV12-4 and TRBJ1-2; D is uncertain. The sequence derives from a female donor with breast cancer. The DNA for the CDR3 is TGTGCCAGCAGTGCTCAGAGTTACTATGGCTACACCTTC. As protein: CASSAQSYYGYTF.